The T cell receptor beta chain described here comes from a study of T cell repertoires in cytomegalovirus infection. Study-wide context: Well-studied HLA-B-restricted CMV epitopes were used in the study alongside recently identified HLA-C-restricted ones. Public TCR beta signatures indicated both CMV infection and matching HLA type. Whole-study findings and limits: Clonotypes of TCR beta that were HLA-C-restricted and CMV-specific dominated the ex vivo response. Cumulated frequencies of public TCR beta families served to identify carriers of CMV plus the relevant HLA.

TCRdb re-called the reads through MiXCR, storing one row per CDR3 protein. The sample yields hundreds of thousands of distinct CDR3 sequences, roughly a third seen once. V lost 3 bases to trimming and J lost 0 bases, with 6 bases between them. In germline, CDR1 is LNHDA, CDR2 SQIVND (reference sequence). This CDR3 contains 14 residues. As for this clonotype: Antigen specificity is unknown.

Sequencing was performed on cultured PBMCs, taken from culture after CMV antigen stimulation. The V and J genes are TRBV19 and TRBJ1-5, with a tentative D call TRBD1 (6 bases). The TCR originated in a human donor in good health (CMV status not recorded). Some clones in this sample may be carry-over from other donors' samples. The CDR3 region has the DNA TGTGCCAGTAGTATGGGGGCTAGCAATCAGCCCCAGCATTTT. Amino acid sequence: CASSMGASNQPQHF.